This is a list of T cell receptor beta chains from one sample in a study of T-cell reconstitution after alpha-beta-depleted transplantation in children. TCRdb reprocessed the PCR reads via MiXCR and lists one record per CDR3 protein. The data show fewer than 550,000 distinct CDR3 sequences, 15% to 20% seen once. The sample here was PBMCs, mostly from graft donor cells, taken 360 days after TCRalphabeta/CD19-depleted stem cell transplant. The source is a boy under two years old who had a stem cell transplant for Wiskott-Aldrich syndrome, so the T cells may come from the graft donor. The CDR3 runs from the conserved cysteine through the conserved F or W. The order of the fields is V gene, CDR3 protein.

TRBV21-1 | CASSKAPTQEPTYEQYF
TRBV4-1 | CASSQEVWPGETYEQYF
TRBV6-2/TRBV6-3 | CASSYSGGGYYGYTF
TRBV10-3 | CAISGQGSNYGYTF
TRBV30 | CAWEYADRGGSPLHF
TRBV29-1 | CSVEGVIRPNEQFF
TRBV15 | CATSRGTSGGLSTDTQYF
TRBV24-1 | CATSDSWGGAYNEQFF
TRBV5-1 | CASSISSGGIRITDTQYF
TRBV10-3 | CAISEPGPIAGAYEQYF
TRBV11-2 | CASSLITRYNEQFF
TRBV4-1 | CASSQRIGQGNTGELFF